These T cell receptor beta chains were read from a single sample in a study of T-cell memory formation after mild COVID-19. Each CDR3 protein gets one entry after TCRdb re-called the 5' RACE reads with MiXCR. The table has 290,000 or so distinct CDR3 sequences, approximately 19% seen once. Material: PBMCs or a T cell subset sorted from them (not recorded which). The origin of the receptors is a man aged 18 to 30 who had mild COVID-19 (a few samples of this study predate the infection). Cell type and time point are not known. Each CDR3 is given with its conserved first and last residue. A D gene is named only where the DNA matches it firmly. The size field is filled for only some rows; it gives once, few, many or a size class.

j_gene: TRBJ1-1; v_gene: TRBV7-9; abundance: NA; d_gene: NA; CDR3nt: TGTGCCAGCAGCTTACTCGACACTGAAGCTTTCTTT; CDR3aa: CASSLLDTEAFF
j_gene: TRBJ1-1; v_gene: TRBV12-3/TRBV12-4; abundance: few; d_gene: NA; CDR3nt: TGTGCCAGCAGTTTTAGGCGGCCCATGAACACTGAAGCTTTCTTT; CDR3aa: CASSFRRPMNTEAFF
j_gene: TRBJ1-1; v_gene: TRBV20-1; abundance: NA; d_gene: NA; CDR3nt: TGCAGTGCTGGGCACCAGGCACGAGGCACTGAAGCTTTCTTT; CDR3aa: CSAGHQARGTEAFF
j_gene: TRBJ2-5; v_gene: TRBV11-2; abundance: NA; d_gene: NA; CDR3nt: TGTGCCAGCCAGCTTAGGAGGGCTAGAGATGGAGAGACCCAGTACTTC; CDR3aa: CASQLRRARDGETQYF
j_gene: TRBJ2-7; v_gene: TRBV4-3; abundance: NA; d_gene: TRBD2; CDR3nt: TGCGCCAGCAGCCACGGACTAGCGGATCGCTCCTACGAGCAGTACTTC; CDR3aa: CASSHGLADRSYEQYF
j_gene: TRBJ1-5; v_gene: TRBV4-1; abundance: NA; d_gene: TRBD1; CDR3nt: TGCGCCAGCAGCCAAGATCCGGGACAGGGGACCAATCAGCCCCAGCATTTT; CDR3aa: CASSQDPGQGTNQPQHF
j_gene: TRBJ2-5; v_gene: TRBV6-2/TRBV6-3; abundance: NA; d_gene: NA; CDR3nt: TGTGCCAGCGGGGCGTGGTCCCAAGAGACCCAGTACTTC; CDR3aa: CASGAWSQETQYF
j_gene: TRBJ2-5; v_gene: TRBV4-2; abundance: few; d_gene: TRBD1; CDR3nt: TGTGCCAGCAGCCAAGCAGGACAGGGGGCAAGAGAGACCCAGTACTTC; CDR3aa: CASSQAGQGARETQYF
j_gene: TRBJ1-5; v_gene: TRBV12-3/TRBV12-4; abundance: NA; d_gene: NA; CDR3nt: TGTGCCAGCAGTTTAAGACACCAGAATCAGCCCCAGCATTTT; CDR3aa: CASSLRHQNQPQHF
j_gene: TRBJ1-2; v_gene: TRBV28; abundance: NA; d_gene: TRBD1; CDR3nt: TGTGCCAGCAGTCTCGCATCGACAGGGGACTTGGGAGGCTACACCTTC; CDR3aa: CASSLASTGDLGGYTF
j_gene: TRBJ2-7; v_gene: TRBV3-1; abundance: NA; d_gene: NA; CDR3nt: TGTGCCAGCAGCCAGGATCCGGGTGAATACGAGCAGTACTTC; CDR3aa: CASSQDPGEYEQYF
j_gene: TRBJ2-2; v_gene: TRBV7-6; abundance: NA; d_gene: TRBD2; CDR3nt: TGTGCCAGCAGCCCCCGGACTAGCTCGAACACCGGGGAGCTGTTTTTT; CDR3aa: CASSPRTSSNTGELFF
j_gene: TRBJ2-6; v_gene: TRBV5-1; abundance: NA; d_gene: TRBD1; CDR3nt: TGCGCCAGCAGCCACCCGGGACAGGGGTCTTACGTCCTGACTTTC; CDR3aa: CASSHPGQGSYVLTF
j_gene: TRBJ2-1; v_gene: TRBV10-3; abundance: few; d_gene: NA; CDR3nt: TGTGCCATCAGCCTGATCGGACTTTCCGAAGGCTCCTACAATGAGCAGTTCTTC; CDR3aa: CAISLIGLSEGSYNEQFF
j_gene: TRBJ2-3; v_gene: TRBV5-1; abundance: few; d_gene: NA; CDR3nt: TGCGCCAGCAGCATCCGGGATCCTAGCACAGATACGCAGTATTTT; CDR3aa: CASSIRDPSTDTQYF
j_gene: TRBJ1-1; v_gene: TRBV12-3/TRBV12-4; abundance: few; d_gene: NA; CDR3nt: TGTGCCAGCAGCCCCGGGGGGGCGGCTTTCTTT; CDR3aa: CASSPGGAAFF
j_gene: TRBJ1-3; v_gene: TRBV9; abundance: NA; d_gene: TRBD1; CDR3nt: TGTGCCAGCAGCCCTAGGGGAGGGACAGCTGGAAACACCATATATTTT; CDR3aa: CASSPRGGTAGNTIYF